The rows below give T cell receptor beta chains drawn from one sample of a study of Ad26.COV2.S vaccination and SARS-CoV-2 variants. Generated by immunoSEQ multiplex PCR, the TCRdb table keeps only in-frame clones and is missing some. The top ten clones hold about 3.6% of a sample with some 390,000 clones, about nine tenths of them seen once. This material consisted of peripheral blood, taken in a trial of Ad26.COV2.S vaccine versus placebo. The receptor source for this set is a person aged 18-60 years who received the Ad26.COV2.S COVID-19 vaccine or a placebo. The CDR3 runs from the conserved cysteine through the conserved F or W. The order of the fields is CDR3 DNA, CDR3 protein, D gene, J gene, clone size, V gene. The D gene is left open where the match is weak. Clone size is not always given. Where it is, it says once, few, many or a class for expanded clones.

TGTGCCAGCAGCCCTCTTCGGGGTAGGGGGCCTGAAGCTTTCTTT CASSPLRGRGPEAFF TRBD1 TRBJ1-1 NA TRBV11-2
TGTGCCAGTTTCTGGAACACTGAAGCTTTCTTT CASFWNTEAFF NA TRBJ1-1 NA TRBV6-5
TGTGCCAGCAGTTACGGACAGGGCAACAATCAGCCCCAGCATTTT CASSYGQGNNQPQHF TRBD1 TRBJ1-5 once TRBV6-2/TRBV6-3
TGTGCCAGCTCACCAAAGGGGACAGGGGCGAACACTGAAGCTTTCTTT CASSPKGTGANTEAFF TRBD1 TRBJ1-1 NA TRBV18
TGCGCCAGCAACCCAGACTACCCTAGGGAGACCCAGTACTTC CASNPDYPRETQYF NA TRBJ2-5 NA TRBV5-1
TGTGCCAGCAGCGTCCGCTCCGGGACTAGCTTAGGGGAGCAGTACTTC CASSVRSGTSLGEQYF TRBD2 TRBJ2-7 NA TRBV3-1/TRBV3-2
TGTGCCAGCATTAGACTGCGTTCTGGAAACACCATATATTTT CASIRLRSGNTIYF NA TRBJ1-3 NA TRBV2
TGTGCCAGTAGTCCCCGTGACAGGGACACTGAAGCTTTCTTT CASSPRDRDTEAFF TRBD1 TRBJ1-1 NA TRBV19
TGTGCCAGCAGCCAACCGGGGGACAGGGGGGACGAGCAGTACTTC CASSQPGDRGDEQYF TRBD1 TRBJ2-7 NA TRBV7-9
TGCGCCAGCAGCCCTGGGGCTGGACGTCAAGAGACCCAGTACTTC CASSPGAGRQETQYF NA TRBJ2-5 NA TRBV5-1
TGTGCCAGCAGCTTGGACGGGACCCCACCAGATACGCAGTATTTT CASSLDGTPPDTQYF NA TRBJ2-3 NA TRBV5-5
TGTGCCAGCAGTTACTCGCCGACAGTGTCCTACGAGCAGTACTTC CASSYSPTVSYEQYF NA TRBJ2-7 NA TRBV6-5
TGCGCCAGCAGCTTGGCTGGGGGGACGGCCACTGAAGCTTTCTTT CASSLAGGTATEAFF NA TRBJ1-1 NA TRBV5-1
TGTGCAAGTCGCTTATATGGCTACACCTTC CASRLYGYTF NA TRBJ1-2 NA TRBV12-2
TGTGCCAGCATGAAGGCAACGAATTCACCCCTCCACTTT CASMKATNSPLHF NA TRBJ1-6 few TRBV27
TGCAGTGCTAGTATTGGATTGGTGACTAACTATGGCTACACCTTC CSASIGLVTNYGYTF NA TRBJ1-2 NA TRBV20-1
TGTGCCAGCAGCGCAGGACTAGCGGGGGCAGGCATTCAGTACTTC CASSAGLAGAGIQYF TRBD2 TRBJ2-4 once TRBV9
TGCGCCAGCAGCAGTGGGACAGGGGAGAACACTGAAGCTTTCTTT CASSSGTGENTEAFF TRBD1 TRBJ1-1 NA TRBV5-1
TGTGCCAGCAGCTTAAGGGGGCTCGGAGAAGAAGCTTTCTTT CASSLRGLGEEAFF TRBD1 TRBJ1-1 NA TRBV7-9
TGTGCCAGCAGCCAAGAGCCAACATCGGAGACTAGCGGGGGGGCAAAGACCCAGTACTTC CASSQEPTSETSGGAKTQYF TRBD2 TRBJ2-5 NA TRBV3-1/TRBV3-2
TGTGCCAGCAGCTTCTCCATCCGCGGACCAAATGAAAAACTGTTTTTT CASSFSIRGPNEKLFF NA TRBJ1-4 once TRBV7-9
TGTGCCAGCAGCCAAGATCTTGCAGGGTCCTACGAGCAGTACTTC CASSQDLAGSYEQYF NA TRBJ2-7 NA TRBV3-1/TRBV3-2
TGTGCCAGCAGTTTGCGGCTAGCGGGGGGGAGCACAGATACGCAGTATTTT CASSLRLAGGSTDTQYF TRBD2 TRBJ2-3 NA TRBV27
TGCAGCGTTGAGGTGGGAGATACGCAGTATTTT CSVEVGDTQYF NA TRBJ2-3 NA TRBV29-1
TGTGCCAGTAGTCCAGGAAGGAACACCGGGGAGCTGTTTTTT CASSPGRNTGELFF NA TRBJ2-2 NA TRBV19
TGTGCCAGCAGTGAGTGGGGGACAGCTTACAATGAGCAGTTCTTC CASSEWGTAYNEQFF TRBD1 TRBJ2-1 NA TRBV6-1
TGTGCCAGCAGTTACTTCTCGGGGACCGAGCAGTACTTC CASSYFSGTEQYF NA TRBJ2-7 NA TRBV6-5
TGTGCCATCAGATCAGGGGGCAACACTGAAGCTTTCTTT CAIRSGGNTEAFF TRBD1 TRBJ1-1 NA TRBV10-3
TGCGCCAGCAGCCAGGCAGCGGGGGGACTGTACAATGAGCAGTTCTTC CASSQAAGGLYNEQFF TRBD2 TRBJ2-1 NA TRBV5-1
TGCGCCAGCAGTGGGTTGGGGCGGACTGAAGCTTTCTTT CASSGLGRTEAFF NA TRBJ1-1 NA TRBV10-2
TGTGCCAGCAGTGATGACCAAGGGCACGAGCAGTACTTC CASSDDQGHEQYF NA TRBJ2-7 NA TRBV2
TGTGCCAGCAGCTTGGGAGGGACTAGCAGGGATACGCAGTATTTT CASSLGGTSRDTQYF TRBD2 TRBJ2-3 NA TRBV5-4
TGTGCTAGCTCTATCGGGCCTCAGCCCCAGCATTTT CASSIGPQPQHF NA TRBJ1-5 NA TRBV12-5
TGTGCCAGCAGTGGCTCAGGGGCCGGGGTGTATGGCTACACCTTC CASSGSGAGVYGYTF NA TRBJ1-2 once TRBV2
TGTGCCAGCAGTTTAACTAGCCAGGGAGGCACAGATACGCAGTATTTT CASSLTSQGGTDTQYF NA TRBJ2-3 NA TRBV27
TGTGCCAGCAGCCATTCGGTGGGGGTCACTGAAGCTTTCTTT CASSHSVGVTEAFF NA TRBJ1-1 NA TRBV4-2
TGTGCCAGTAGTGCCCGGGACAGGGTTAACAGCAATCAGCCCCAGCATTTT CASSARDRVNSNQPQHF TRBD1 TRBJ1-5 NA TRBV19
TGTGCCAGCAGCTTCAGCTCCGAGCAGTACTTC CASSFSSEQYF NA TRBJ2-7 NA TRBV5-4
TGTGCCAGCAGCCAAGATCGGGAGGGGGGTCTAGCTTTCTTT CASSQDREGGLAFF NA TRBJ1-1 NA TRBV14
TGTGCCAGCAGCCAACTCCGACAAGGCTATGGCTACACCTTC CASSQLRQGYGYTF NA TRBJ1-2 NA TRBV3-1/TRBV3-2